This TCR beta chain stems from a study of cytomegalovirus exposure and HLA in healthy donors (TCRdb year 2017). With regard to the full study: An earlier analysis of more than 550 of the donors reported approximately 260 Gb of sequence data and roughly 120 million unique TCR beta sequences obtained from around 180 million T cells. On average, over 200,000 unique TCR beta nucleotide sequences were sequenced per donor among several hundred genotyped donors of the cohort, with about 17% of those sequences being non-productive. Donor age, sex, ethnicity and CMV serostatus were compiled alongside the repertoire data. The study aimed to test whether cataloging public T cell receptors could reveal signatures of past pathogen exposure. To predict cytomegalovirus infection status, the study combined high-throughput TCR immunosequencing, statistical association of individual TCRs with disease status, and machine learning. A later genetic analysis took genome-wide SNP genotypes for about three fifths of the roughly 670 donors and used that subset as a discovery cohort. Five DR-DQ haplotypes were treated as single units for association and clustering because of strong linkage in the cohort. Typing coverage differed by locus: A, B, C, DRB1 and DQB1 were typed in roughly 620-630 donors, DQA1 in about 550, DPA1 in nearly 610, and DPB1 in roughly 450. A separate validation cohort of roughly 130 different subjects was used in addition to the roughly 620-subject first cohort. The later analysis used no new phenotypic data to find candidate immune exposures, relying instead on TCR beta sequences and their occurrence across donors. Every repertoire in the discovery cohort had been generated on one and the same sequencing platform. Class I and class II HLA loci were covered by the typing at four-digit resolution. Among the roughly 400 genotyped donors, roughly 80% belonged to the genetic ancestry cluster associated with self-reported Caucasian donors. Approximately 310 gigabases of sequencing data and 70 million to 95 million unique TCR sequences made up an early release that covered roughly 670 HLA-typed donors. An earlier analysis of around 580 of the donors used high-throughput TCR beta sequencing to judge whether each TCR beta V gene segment behaved as functional or pseudogenic. The study profiled the T cell repertoires of hundreds of subjects by immunosequencing and related them to cytomegalovirus serostatus. A later analysis re-analyzed previously published TCR beta repertoires from roughly 690 donors and added high-resolution HLA genotyping to study TCR occurrence patterns.

The receptor library was made with the immunoSEQ multiplex PCR assay. The multiplex PCR relied on a mix of 60 forward primers for TCR Vbeta segments and 13 reverse primers for TCR Jbeta segments. A multiplex PCR assay on genomic DNA amplified the CDR3 region of rearranged TCR beta genes. On the Illumina HiSeq System, the amplified TCR beta libraries were sequenced as 87-base-pair reads. In the original analysis: A later analysis tallied 80 million to 95 million unique TCR beta chains across the 666 repertoires, and some 10 million of those chains were shared by two or more donors. To remove PCR and sequencing errors, raw reads were error-corrected and collapsed into unique sequences using a nearest-neighbor algorithm that merged closely related sequences. Alignment of CDR3 sequences to IMGT reference sequences was used to assign V, D and J gene segments. For a sequence to be retained, a match of at least six nucleotides was required to both a V gene segment and a J gene segment. Rearrangements were classified as productive when the CDR3 lacked stop codons and remained in frame with V and J, and all other rearrangements were classified as non-productive. Following IMGT convention, CDR3 was defined as the stretch from the second conserved V-encoded cysteine to the conserved J-encoded phenylalanine. Sequences without an unambiguous match to a single V gene segment were excluded from the earlier analysis of approximately 560 of the donors. In an earlier analysis of several hundred of the donors, V segments were called functional above 56.7% productive rearrangements and were called segregating when the between-donor standard deviation exceeded 5%. To diagnose cytomegalovirus status from the catalog of TCR beta chain sequences, a statistical classification framework was built. In a later analysis, V and J genes were assigned by comparing TCR nucleotide sequences against IMGT/GENE-DB human TR gene sequences. Using the TCRdist pipeline, a later analysis assigned CDR3 sequences along with most-parsimonious VDJ recombination scenarios. In a later analysis, every TCR beta chain was defined by the combination of its CDR3 amino acid sequence and its V-gene family, and reads without a unique V-gene family were dropped. A later analysis removed several hundred highly shared, low-generation-probability nucleotide sequences to deal with suspected cross-contamination and a sequencing artifact. A later analysis calculated a clonal expansion index for each public chain from normalized within-repertoire ranks of inferred template counts. In a later analysis, generation probabilities were computed using a VDJ recombination model fitted to out-of-frame rearrangements, and the results were checked against IGoR. A later analysis scored TCR-TCR, TCR-HLA and TCR-CMV co-occurrence with hypergeometric tests, applying a repertoire-size bias correction to TCR pairs. False discovery rates were estimated in a later analysis by permuting HLA or CMV assignments 20 times. In a later analysis, co-occurring TCRs were grouped using DBSCAN, with TCRdist sequence similarity added in when clustering inside HLA-allele-positive subsets. Repertoires with fewer than 30,000 or more than 120,000 public chains were left out of co-occurrence clustering, as were about 5 repertoires with anomalous nucleotide sharing. Imported from immuneACCESS, the table was reduced by TCRdb to in-frame sequences with V and J called. These copies leave out some clones; in studies compared against another copy, an unresolved V gene accounts for under half, and the cause of the remainder is not known. That table supplies the V and J calls and clone size; D and trimming were determined from the DNA. Across this sample there are about 190,000 clones, with nearly 80% seen only once. Approximately 6% of the sample goes to the ten largest clones.

The cohort was made up of under 800 healthy bone marrow donors. All cohort members were sampled while nominally healthy, although unrecorded immune exposures were likely present. The donor tested CMV seropositive and was one of the 289 seropositive cohort members. Every donor gave a peripheral blood sample, and the peripheral blood mononuclear cells from that sample were used for TCR beta sequencing. Genomic DNA was extracted from the blood cell samples with the Qiagen DNeasy Blood Extraction Kit. As regards this clone: The target of this receptor is not known. No base quality information exists; no much larger clone differs at one position.

V lost 5 bases and J lost 3 bases; the stretch between them is 11 bases long. Per the germline V gene (reference sequence), MNHEY is the CDR1 and SMNVEV is the CDR2. From the cysteine through the phenylalanine, the CDR3 covers 14 amino acids. CDR3 DNA is the only sequence kept; it has 42 bases, read in frame from the first base. What the work shows at the level of the full study, not this receptor alone: Cytomegalovirus status was reported to be diagnosed by the classifier with high specificity and sensitivity in both the original and validation cohorts. It was suggested by the authors that the approach could potentially be generalized to other disease states and immunological phenotypes. The earlier analysis of some 560 of the donors excluded roughly 17 rarely observed V segments, including chromosome 9 orphons, because counts were too low. In vitro tests confirmed that a few of the cytomegalovirus-associated TCR beta chains recognize cytomegalovirus antigens. In this cohort, only TCR beta chains were sequenced, and detectable features were limited by the absence of alpha or paired-chain data. When HLA alleles, especially DR and DQ, strongly co-occurred, TCR associations were difficult to assign to individual alleles. Presence/absence analyses assumed roughly uniform sequencing depth across donors, an assumption that may not hold. Specific HLA alleles were associated with 15,000 to 20,000 TCR beta sequences at a false discovery rate of 0.05 in a later analysis. According to a later analysis, parvovirus B19, influenza, CMV and Epstein-Barr virus appeared linked to several top co-occurrence clusters. A group of highly shared sequence variants was considered likely to be a technical artifact of the sequencing pipeline. A further reported finding was that TCR beta sequences accurately predicted the HLA-A and HLA-B alleles for most subjects in the first cohort. The study gave a list of 150 to 200 TCR beta chains associated with cytomegalovirus. Immune exposure information for the cohort was limited to CMV serostatus. According to a later analysis, most CMV-associated TCR beta chains appeared to be HLA-restricted, and the HLA associations seemed to be driven largely by CMV exposure. A later analysis found that TCR association rates varied across HLA loci, with DRB1 alleles showing the most associated TCRs and HLA-C alleles the fewest. A later genetic analysis reported fewer N-insertions in productive TCRs among donors in an Asian-associated ancestry cluster than the roughly 620-donor mean. V-gene and J-gene trimming of TCR beta chains was associated with a missense DCLRE1C variant in a later genetic analysis, and the association was replicated in an independent cohort. Because HLA typing was missing for some donors at each locus, association tests included only the typed subset. Across donors, most TCR sequences were observed very rarely, whereas some public TCRs were present in many individuals. Because the 87-base-pair reads could not distinguish some IMGT-functional V segments, including TRBV6-2 and TRBV6-3, those segments were excluded. In an earlier analysis of some 500 of the donors, most TCR beta V segments appeared in productive rearrangements about 87% or about 30% of the time, broadly matching IMGT annotations. In a later analysis, HLA-associated TCR beta chains were found to be more clonally expanded and to have lower generation probabilities than equally common non-associated chains. Linkage disequilibrium might explain the correlated functional status among segregating V segments, but an unknown experimental factor could not be ruled out.

Specimen: PBMCs. The origin of this receptor is a woman aged 30 to 39 in good health and CMV-seropositive. This chain is built from TRBV27 and TRBJ1-3, with no D gene named confidently. The CDR3 region: CASSRGPIGNTIYF. The bases are TGTGCCAGCAGTCGCGGCCCGATTGGAAACACCATATATTTT.